These T cell receptor beta chains were read from a single sample in a study of blood T cell repertoires in COVID-19. Clones were read by immunoSEQ multiplex PCR, and TCRdb kept only the in-frame ones, dropping some. The sample contains 200,000 to 250,000 clones, 80% to 90% of which appear only once. The sequencing sample was made of peripheral blood. The receptors originated from a man younger than 45 with active or convalescent COVID-19. CDR3s include the opening cysteine and the closing phenylalanine or tryptophan. The D gene is left open where the match is weak. Rows may omit the clone size; those that give it use once, few, many or a size class.

17	TRBV28	.	TRBJ2-5	.	CASSFHSQQGVRETQYF	TGTGCCAGCAGTTTCCACTCCCAACAGGGAGTCAGAGAGACCCAGTACTTC
17	TRBV28	.	TRBJ1-1	.	CASSDNSVGGWDTEAFF	TGTGCCAGCAGTGATAATAGTGTGGGGGGATGGGACACTGAAGCTTTCTTT
17	TRBV7-9	.	TRBJ1-6	.	CASSLGTARNHNSPLHF	TGTGCCAGCAGCTTAGGGACAGCTCGGAACCATAATTCACCCCTCCACTTT
16	TRBV4-2	.	TRBJ2-3	.	CASSQEAAVYTDTQYF	TGTGCCAGCAGCCAAGAGGCAGCGGTCTACACAGATACGCAGTATTTT
14	TRBV25-1	TRBD1	TRBJ2-1	few	CASMLTGKGNEQFF	TGTGCCAGCATGCTGACAGGGAAGGGCAATGAGCAGTTCTTC
15	TRBV7-2	.	TRBJ2-6	.	CASSLTHFGANVLTF	TGTGCCAGCAGCCTAACCCATTTTGGGGCCAACGTCCTGACTTTC
15	TRBV6-5	.	TRBJ1-2	.	CASSYSLGGVRGYTF	TGTGCCAGCAGTTACTCGTTAGGAGGGGTGCGAGGCTACACCTTC
16	TRBV19	TRBD1	TRBJ2-7	.	CASSIDLQGAVYEQYF	TGTGCCAGTAGTATAGACCTCCAGGGGGCGGTTTACGAGCAGTACTTC
15	TRBV6-6	TRBD1	TRBJ2-3	few	CASTPGQGITDTQYF	TGTGCCAGCACCCCGGGACAGGGGATCACAGATACGCAGTATTTT
15	TRBV6-5	.	TRBJ1-2	.	CASSYSAGRGDGYTF	TGTGCCAGCAGTTACTCGGCCGGTCGCGGGGATGGCTACACCTTC
15	TRBV7-3	TRBD1	TRBJ2-7	once	CASSSPGTENYEQYF	TGTGCCAGCAGCTCGCCCGGGACAGAGAACTACGAGCAGTACTTC
14	TRBV6-5	TRBD1	TRBJ1-6	.	CASSPGTGLTSLHF	TGTGCCAGCAGCCCCGGGACAGGCCTTACGTCCCTCCACTTT
17	TRBV15	TRBD2	TRBJ2-1	few	CATSRDLLAGGAGEQFF	TGTGCCACCAGCAGAGATCTACTAGCGGGAGGTGCAGGGGAGCAGTTCTTC
13	TRBV19	TRBD1	TRBJ1-1	.	CASQGGWVTEAFF	TGTGCCAGTCAGGGGGGCTGGGTCACTGAAGCTTTCTTT
18	TRBV11-3	TRBD2	TRBJ2-3	.	CASSLGLRLAGGTDTQYF	TGTGCCAGCAGCTTAGGCCTCCGGCTAGCGGGGGGTACAGATACGCAGTATTTT
14	TRBV3-1/TRBV3-2	.	TRBJ2-5	.	CASSQDAGRETQYF	TGTGCCAGCAGCCAAGACGCAGGGCGCGAGACCCAGTACTTC
17	TRBV3-1/TRBV3-2	.	TRBJ1-5	.	CASSPYRGGDSNQPQHF	TGTGCCAGCAGCCCCTACCGGGGGGGCGATAGCAATCAGCCCCAGCATTTT
18	TRBV3-1/TRBV3-2	.	TRBJ1-6	.	CASSQGRGPSSYNSPLHF	TGTGCCAGCAGCCAGGGGCGAGGCCCTAGCTCCTATAATTCACCCCTCCACTTT
13	TRBV5-1	.	TRBJ1-1	once	CASRTSGSTEAFF	TGCGCCAGCAGGACATCAGGTAGCACTGAAGCTTTCTTT
16	TRBV6-2/TRBV6-3	.	TRBJ2-2	.	CASSYSAGKVTGELFF	TGTGCCAGCAGTTACAGTGCGGGAAAGGTAACCGGGGAGCTGTTTTTT
14	TRBV7-7	.	TRBJ2-7	.	CASSLDGGEDEQYF	TGTGCCAGCAGCTTAGATGGGGGCGAAGACGAGCAGTACTTC
14	TRBV18	.	TRBJ1-1	.	CASSPRGGNTEAFF	TGTGCCAGCTCACCACGCGGGGGTAACACTGAAGCTTTCTTT
15	TRBV6-5	TRBD1	TRBJ2-3	.	CASSATTGGTDTQYF	TGTGCCAGCAGCGCGACGACAGGGGGAACAGATACGCAGTATTTT
13	TRBV12-3/TRBV12-4	.	TRBJ1-1	.	CASSLGDITEAFF	TGTGCCAGCAGTTTGGGGGACATCACTGAAGCTTTCTTT
13	TRBV28	.	TRBJ1-5	.	CAIDRGSNQPQHF	TGTGCCATTGACAGAGGTAGCAATCAGCCCCAGCATTTT
17	TRBV19	TRBD2	TRBJ2-1	.	CASSIGGGRTSYNEQFF	TGTGCCAGTAGTATAGGGGGCGGGAGGACCTCCTACAATGAGCAGTTCTTC
16	TRBV18	.	TRBJ1-3	.	CASSADSSSSGNTIYF	TGTGCCAGCTCAGCCGACAGCTCGTCCTCTGGAAACACCATATATTTT
12	TRBV29-1	TRBD1	TRBJ2-7	.	CSVRTGGYEQYF	TGCAGCGTACGGACAGGGGGGTACGAGCAGTACTTC
15	TRBV28	.	TRBJ2-5	.	CASSLDGAGGETQYF	TGTGCCAGCAGTTTAGATGGGGCCGGGGGAGAAACCCAGTACTTC
17	TRBV4-3	TRBD1	TRBJ2-7	few	CASSHYMPGQGEDEQYF	TGCGCCAGCAGCCATTATATGCCGGGACAGGGGGAGGACGAGCAGTACTTC
15	TRBV2	TRBD2	TRBJ2-7	.	CASSPTSGSPHEQYF	TGTGCCAGCAGTCCGACTAGCGGGAGTCCCCACGAGCAGTACTTC
14	TRBV4-3	.	TRBJ1-2	.	CASSQSIGVRGYTF	TGCGCCAGCAGCCAATCTATCGGGGTACGCGGCTACACCTTC
15	TRBV13	TRBD1	TRBJ1-2	.	CASSPTGGSSSGYTF	TGTGCCAGCAGCCCGACAGGGGGAAGTTCTTCTGGCTACACCTTC
16	TRBV6-5	TRBD2	TRBJ2-3	.	CASSYASGGDSDTQYF	TGTGCCAGCAGTTACGCGAGCGGGGGGGACTCAGATACGCAGTATTTT
14	TRBV5-1	TRBD2	TRBJ2-5	few	CASSLGSGGETQYF	TGCGCCAGCAGCTTGGGTAGCGGGGGGGAGACCCAGTACTTC